This passage covers 27 T cell receptor beta chains from one sample sequenced in a study of T cell responses to AZD1222 COVID-19 vaccine. TCRdb's copy holds only in-frame clones and misses some; the assay was immunoSEQ multiplex PCR. The table includes about 110,000 clones, more than 70% detected once. This specimen was peripheral blood, taken 28 days after the second AZD1222 dose. Every receptor here comes from an adult who received the AZD1222 COVID-19 vaccine.

The chain has TRBV19 and TRBJ1-5; 9 nucleotides line up with TRBD1. Germline-derived CDR1 and CDR2 are LNHDA and SQIVND (reference sequence). This CDR3 comprises 16 residues. V shed 8 bases and J 9 bases; nucleotides not matched to a gene: 17. The CDR3 sequence: CASQHPGQGRMGPQHF. The CDR3 DNA follows: TGTGCCAGTCAACACCCCGGACAGGGGCGGATGGGGCCCCAGCATTTT.

Note on this clone: The same CDR3 also results from other DNA sequences found in this sample. This rearrangement joins TRBV12-3 or TRBV12-4 to TRBJ1-2; D remains ambiguous. CDR3 size: 12 residues. V lost 2 bases to trimming and J lost 8 bases, with 9 bases between them. CDR3 in DNA: TGTGCCAGCAGTTTACGGGGTGGGGGCTACACCTTC. Amino acid sequence: CASSLRGGGYTF.

The genes are TRBV7-9 and TRBJ1-5; no clear D. CDR3 length: 14 amino acids. Germline CDR1 SEHNR, CDR2 FQNEAQ (reference sequence). The ends were cut back, 3 bases at V and 3 bases at J, with 9 bases in the middle. CDR3 nucleotide sequence: TGTGCCAGCAGCTTGTTGCACAACAATCAGCCCCAGCATTTT. Translation gives CASSLLHNNQPQHF.

V usage is TRBV18 and J usage is TRBJ2-2, with a tentative D call TRBD1 (5 bases). V gave up 1 base and J gave up 7 bases, with 10 bases separating them. CDR3 length: 14 residues. Germline CDR1 and CDR2: KGHSH and LQKENI. In nucleotides, the CDR3 is TGTGCCAGCTCACCACGCAGGGCAAGCGGGGAGCTGTTTTTT. Its protein product is CASSPRRASGELFF.

This chain uses TRBV4-2 with TRBJ2-3; D might be TRBD2 (6 bases). In germline, CDR1 is LGHNA, CDR2 YNFKEQ. The CDR3 has 16 amino acids. V lost 4 bases, J lost 0 bases, and 14 bases lay in between. The CDR3 sequence: CASSRAGTLSTDTQYF. For the CDR3, the DNA is TGTGCCAGCAGCCGCGCGGGAACTTTAAGCACAGATACGCAGTATTTT.

This clone occurred once. The chain couples TRBV5-5 to TRBJ1-2, with D possibly being TRBD1 (5 bases). This CDR3 contains 14 residues. V lost 3 bases and J 6 bases, leaving 15 bases between the germline ends. Germline-derived CDR1 and CDR2 are SGHKS and YYEKEE (reference sequence). CDR3 DNA: TGTGCCAGCAGCTCCGGGACGGCGTCGAATGGCTACACCTTC. Translating gives CASSSGTASNGYTF.

As for this clone: The same CDR3 is also encoded by other DNA sequences in this sample. The chain couples TRBV2 to TRBJ2-1; 8 bases fit TRBD1. The CDR3 extends over 15 amino acids. CDR1 is SNHLY, CDR2 FYNNEI, per germline. The V gene end was trimmed by 6 bases and the J gene end by 2 bases; junction bases not matched to a gene: 6. CDR3 DNA: TGTGCCAGCAGAGAATCAGGGGGCGCCTACAATGAGCAGTTCTTC. This translates into CASRESGGAYNEQFF.

This clone was observed a single time. The V and J genes are TRBV7-9 and TRBJ1-4; D gene unclear. V gave up 5 bases and J gave up 8 bases, with 9 bases separating them. The CDR3 sequence is 12 residues long. Germline CDR1 is SEHNR and CDR2 is FQNEAQ (reference sequence). Here the CDR3 reads CASSGGGEKLFF. The CDR3 DNA sequence: TGTGCCAGCAGCGGAGGCGGGGAAAAACTGTTTTTT.

In DNA form, the CDR3 reads TGTGCCAGCAGCCCCGGACAGGGAGGCTATGGCTACACCTTC. Amino acids: CASSPGQGGYGYTF. The chain recombines TRBV5-6 with TRBJ1-2, with TRBD1 identical over 8 bases. V was pared by 4 bases and J by 4 bases, with 6 bases of the junction left unmatched. The CDR3 contains 14 residues. Germline V lookup: CDR1 SGHDT, CDR2 YYEEEE.

J is TRBJ1-6 and V is TRBV10-3; 7 bases agree with TRBD1. From germline, CDR1 is ENHRY and CDR2 SYGVKD. J was trimmed by 7 bases and V by 10 bases; bases with no gene match: 10. This CDR3 comprises 14 residues. The CDR3 is CANSRGTRNSPLHF. The CDR3 DNA sequence: TGTGCCAACTCCAGGGGGACGCGGAATTCACCCCTCCACTTT.

The chain is built from TRBV5-5 and TRBJ2-5; no firm D call. Trimming removed 2 bases at V and 5 bases at J, with 4 bases between. The CDR3 length is 11 residues. The germline V gene encodes CDR1 SGHKS and CDR2 YYEKEE (reference sequence). This CDR3 is CASSFVETQYF. In DNA, the CDR3 is TGTGCCAGCAGCTTCGTGGAGACCCAGTACTTC.

This sequence joins TRBV18 and TRBJ2-1; TRBD2 agrees at 13 bases. V lost 4 bases, J lost 8 bases, and 8 bases stayed unmatched. Germline V CDR1 and CDR2: KGHSH, LQKENI. This CDR3 region has 16 residues. CDR3 amino acids: CASSRPLAGGRDEQFF. The CDR3 DNA reads TGTGCCAGCTCACGACCACTAGCGGGGGGGCGAGATGAGCAGTTCTTC.

The rearrangement joins TRBV6-1 to TRBJ1-4, with D possibly TRBD1 on 5 matching bases. V was clipped by 3 bases and J by 3 bases, with 11 bases between them. CDR1 and CDR2 from the germline V gene are MNHNS and SASEGT. This CDR3 has 15 amino acids. The CDR3 DNA sequence: TGTGCCAGCAGTGATTTTGGACAAGCTAATGAAAAACTGTTTTTT. This translates into CASSDFGQANEKLFF.

The V call is TRBV10-3, the J call TRBJ1-2, with 11 bases that match TRBD1. Losses at the gene ends were 2 bases for V and 6 bases for J; bases not matched to a gene: 2. The germline V gene encodes CDR1 ENHRY and CDR2 SYGVKD. The CDR3 is 14 amino acids. The CDR3 is CAISEGQGAHGYTF. The CDR3 DNA sequence: TGTGCCATCAGTGAGGGACAGGGGGCTCATGGCTACACCTTC.

The chain is built from TRBV11-3 and TRBJ2-5; D not resolved. The length of the CDR3 is 13 residues. Deletions cut 1 base from V and 4 bases from J, with 7 bases between. In germline, CDR1 is SGHNT, CDR2 YENEEA. CDR3 bases: TGTGCCAGCAGCTTAGGTGCGGCAGAGACCCAGTACTTC. This codes for CASSLGAAETQYF. Filled out from reference TRBV11-3 and TRBJ2-5, the complete variable domain reads EAGVVQSPRYKIIEKKQPVAFWCNPISGHNTLYWYLQNLGQGPELLIRYENEEAVDDSQLPKDRFSAERLKGVDSTLKIQPAELGDSAVYLCASSLGAAETQYFGPGTRLLVL.

The chain uses TRBV5-1 and TRBJ2-7, with 13 bases that match TRBD2. The CDR3 spans 14 residues. Germline V gives CDR1 SGHRS, CDR2 YFSETQ. With 4 bases clipped from V and 4 bases from J, the junction kept 2 bases outside the gene matches. CDR3 DNA sequence: TGCGCCAGCAGCACTAGCGGGGGGGCTTACGAGCAGTACTTC. It yields the protein CASSTSGGAYEQYF.

This clone was counted a single time. This chain joins TRBV2 and TRBJ2-3; 9 nucleotides align to TRBD2. Looked up from germline, CDR1 is SNHLY and CDR2 is FYNNEI. The CDR3 has 14 residues. Trimming took 6 bases from V and 10 from J; bases not matched to a gene: 11. The CDR3 sequence: CASSASGTVGSQYF. The CDR3 bases are TGTGCCAGCAGCGCTAGCGGGACCGTGGGTTCGCAGTATTTT. Combining the CDR3 with reference TRBV2 and TRBJ2-3 gives the whole variable domain EPEVTQTPSHQVTQMGQEVILRCVPISNHLYFYWYRQILGQKVEFLVSFYNNEISEKSEIFDDQFSVERPDGSNFTLKIRSTKLEDSAMYFCASSASGTVGSQYFGPGTRLTVL.

The chain carries TRBV29-1 and TRBJ1-2, with TRBD1 matching 7 bases. CDR1 and CDR2 (germline): SQVTM, ANQGSEA. The CDR3 extends over 13 amino acids. V was pared by 6 bases and J by 6 bases, with 10 bases of the junction left unmatched. The CDR3 loop reads CSVRGDSRDGYTF. CDR3 coding DNA: TGCAGCGTCAGGGGGGATTCTCGGGATGGCTACACCTTC.

This clone was seen only once. The chain recombines TRBV7-3 with TRBJ1-2, with 8 bases aligning to TRBD1. The junction had 5 bases not matched to a gene; V was cut back by 5 bases and J by 6 bases. Germline V gene lookup returns CDR1 SGHTA and CDR2 FQGTGA. CDR3 length: 13 residues. CDR3 sequence: CASSQRTGHGYTF. For the CDR3, the DNA is TGTGCCAGCAGCCAGAGGACAGGGCATGGCTACACCTTC.

The chain combines TRBV28 with TRBJ2-3; possibly TRBD1 for D (5 bases). The CDR3 is made up of 14 amino acids. Germline CDR1 and CDR2: MDHEN and SYDVKM. The V and J ends lost 5 bases and 0 bases respectively, with 9 bases between them. CDR3 bases: TGTGCCAGCAGTGACAGAGACAGCACAGATACGCAGTATTTT. Translated: CASSDRDSTDTQYF.

The chain joins TRBV20-1 to TRBJ2-7, with D tentatively TRBD2 (6 bases). Germline CDR1 reads DFQATT; CDR2 reads SNEGSKA (reference sequence). Trimming stripped 8 bases from V and 4 bases from J, with 12 bases between. This CDR3 region has 11 residues. CDR3 nucleotides: TGCAGTTCCAGCGGGCGGTACGAGCAGTACTTC. Translated: CSSSGRYEQYF.

J is TRBJ2-1 and V is TRBV5-4; TRBD1 agrees at 10 bases. This CDR3 has 14 amino acids. The germline V gene encodes CDR1 SGHNT and CDR2 YYREEE (reference sequence). The V gene end was trimmed by 2 bases and the J gene end by 10 bases; junction bases not matched to a gene: 6. CDR3 in amino acids: CASSFGTGVREQFF. CDR3 bases: TGTGCCAGCAGCTTCGGGACAGGGGTCAGGGAGCAGTTCTTC.

The chain has TRBV6-2 or TRBV6-3 and TRBJ1-1; D is uncertain. V shed 4 bases and J shed 9 bases, with 12 bases lying between them. The CDR3 consists of 12 residues. Germline lookup yields CDR1 MNHEY and CDR2 SVGEGT. CDR3 loop: CASSLGVRKAFF. The CDR3 DNA follows: TGTGCCAGCAGTTTGGGCGTTAGGAAAGCTTTCTTT.

This clone occurred once. The chain uses TRBV18 and TRBJ1-1; TRBD1 aligns across 7 bases. The CDR3 contains 16 residues. The V gene's germline CDR1 is KGHSH and CDR2 LQKENI. J was trimmed by 1 base and V by 4 bases; bases with no gene match: 9. CDR3 protein: CASSQRQGGGNTEAFF. For the CDR3, the DNA is TGTGCCAGCTCACAAAGACAGGGTGGGGGGAACACTGAAGCTTTCTTT. Variable domain in full (rest from reference TRBV18 and TRBJ1-1): NAGVMQNPRHLVRRRGQEARLRCSPMKGHSHVYWYRQLPEEGLKFMVYLQKENIIDESGMPKERFSAEFPKEGPSILRIQQVVRGDSAAYFCASSQRQGGGNTEAFFGQGTRLTVV.

This clone was seen just once. The chain combines TRBV7-8 with TRBJ2-7; D is undetermined. The V gene lost 2 bases and the J gene lost 2 bases, with 4 bases spanning the gap. CDR1 is SGHVS, CDR2 FQNEAQ, per germline. This CDR3 contains 12 residues. The CDR3 DNA reads as TGTGCCAGCAGCTTATTGGCCTACGAGCAGTACTTC. Amino acid sequence: CASSLLAYEQYF.

The V gene is TRBV5-4, the J gene TRBJ2-2; D possibly uses TRBD1 or TRBD2 (6 bases each). Germline V gives CDR1 SGHNT, CDR2 YYREEE (reference sequence). This CDR3 contains 14 residues. Trimming cost V 3 bases and J 7 bases, with 13 bases left between them. CDR3 sequence: CASSSGGADGELFF. The CDR3 DNA reads as TGTGCCAGCAGCTCCGGGGGCGCTGACGGGGAGCTGTTTTTT.

The chain links TRBV14 to TRBJ2-2, with 7 bases identical to TRBD1. The V segment lost 4 bases and the J segment 5 bases; nucleotides outside the gene matches: 10. The germline V gene encodes CDR1 SGHDN and CDR2 FVKESK. This CDR3 has 16 amino acids. The CDR3 here is CASSRQGFGKTGELFF. DNA of the CDR3: TGTGCCAGCAGCCGACAGGGCTTCGGTAAAACCGGGGAGCTGTTTTTT.